This T cell receptor (beta chain) was identified in a study of neoadjuvant anti-PD-1 for oral cavity cancer. Analysis of PBMCs was direct, with no culture step. Profiling relied on immunoSEQ multiplex PCR, and the TCRdb table lists in-frame clones only, not all of them. The table includes around 16,000 clones, roughly 78% detected once. The length of the CDR3 is 14 residues. Germline V gene lookup returns CDR1 LNHNV and CDR2 YYDKDF (reference sequence). The V end was cut by 1 base, the J end by 5 bases, with 11 bases between. Material: PBMCs, obtained before nivolumab (anti-PD-1) treatment. The V and J genes are TRBV15 and TRBJ2-5, with D possibly TRBD2 on 5 matching bases. This TCR came from a person aged 40-85 years with oral cavity squamous cell carcinoma. The CDR3 region has the DNA TGTGCCACCAGCAGAGGGGCGGGTAGGGAGACCCAGTACTTC. It specifies CATSRGAGRETQYF.